Given below is one TCR beta chain in context. The antigen is unknown. TCRdb processed the multiplex PCR reads anew with MiXCR; each CDR3 protein has one entry. The table lists about 22,000 distinct CDR3 sequences, 45% to 65% of them singletons. The sample originates from a study of breast tumors, draining lymph nodes, adjacent tissues. Study-level findings and limits: Tumor and nontumor repertoires were significantly more similar in luminal-like than in basal-like breast cancer.

Looked up from germline, CDR1 is SQVTM and CDR2 is ANQGSEA. The J segment lost 13 bases and the V segment lost 7 bases, leaving 8 bases of the junction unmatched. This CDR3 is built from 13 residues. The sequenced material came from breast tumor tissue. This TCR came from a female donor with breast cancer. Some clones in this sample may be carry-over from other donors' samples. The V and J genes are TRBV29-1 and TRBJ2-1, with 15 bases fitting TRBD2. DNA of the CDR3: TGCAGCGCCGCGGGGACTAGCGGGGGGCCCCAGTTCTTC. Its translation is CSAAGTSGGPQFF.